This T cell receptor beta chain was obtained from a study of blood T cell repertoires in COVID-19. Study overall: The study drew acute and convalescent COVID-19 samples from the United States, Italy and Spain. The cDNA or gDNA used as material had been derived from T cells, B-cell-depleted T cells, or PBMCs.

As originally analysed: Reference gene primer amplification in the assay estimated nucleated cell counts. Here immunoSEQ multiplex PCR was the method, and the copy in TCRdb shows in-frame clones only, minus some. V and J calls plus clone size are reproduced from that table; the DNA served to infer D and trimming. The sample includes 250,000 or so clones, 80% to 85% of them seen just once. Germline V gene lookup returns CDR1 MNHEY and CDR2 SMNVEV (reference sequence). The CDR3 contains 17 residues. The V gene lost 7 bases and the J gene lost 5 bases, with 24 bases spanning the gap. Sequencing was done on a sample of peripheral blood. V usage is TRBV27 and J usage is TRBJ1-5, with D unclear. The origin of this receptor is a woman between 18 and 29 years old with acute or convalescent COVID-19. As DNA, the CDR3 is TGTGCCAGCAATGCGGTTGGCAGTTTAGGCCTCCATCAGCCCCAGCATTTT. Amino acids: CASNAVGSLGLHQPQHF.